The 6 T cell receptor beta chains below come from one sample, sequenced in a study of technical replicates of blood from a handful of donors. TCRdb keeps only in-frame clones here, not all; method: immunoSEQ multiplex PCR. The sample has 75,000 to 95,000 clones; around 94% are singletons. The sequencing input was T cells isolated from PBMCs. Receptor source: a human donor in good health.

The V call is TRBV18, the J call TRBJ2-1; 13 bases agree with TRBD2. The ends lost 3 bases at V and 7 bases at J; junction bases unmatched: 3. Per germline, CDR1 KGHSH and CDR2 LQKENI. This CDR3 spans 15 amino acids. CDR3 amino acids: CASSPGTSGINEQFF. CDR3 DNA: TGTGCCAGCTCACCCGGGACTAGCGGGATAAATGAGCAGTTCTTC.

This clone was counted a single time. The CDR3, as DNA: TGTGCCAGCTCACCACAGAGGACCCGGACAGGGGGCTACGAGCAGTACTTC. Its translation is CASSPQRTRTGGYEQYF. The rearrangement links TRBV18 to TRBJ2-7, with 10 nucleotides matching TRBD1. V lost 1 base to trimming and J lost 3 bases; unmatched junction nucleotides: 9. Germline-derived CDR1 and CDR2 are KGHSH and LQKENI. The CDR3 length is 17 residues.

The rearrangement uses TRBV25-1 and TRBJ1-1; 7 nucleotides align to TRBD1. Germline V gene lookup returns CDR1 MGHDK and CDR2 SYGVNS. The CDR3 length is 15 residues. The trim removed 4 bases at V and 1 base at J, leaving 6 bases unmatched. This CDR3 is CASSAWTGRNTEAFF. The CDR3 bases are TGTGCCAGCAGTGCGTGGACAGGAAGGAACACTGAAGCTTTCTTT.

The rearrangement joins TRBV16 to TRBJ2-5, with D uncertain. The CDR3 is 14 amino acids. Trimming left V 1 base short and J 4 bases short, with 10 bases between. Germline assignment: CDR1 KGHSY and CDR2 FQNENV. CDR3 protein: CASSQWSQAETQYF. DNA of the CDR3: TGTGCCAGCAGCCAATGGTCTCAGGCAGAGACCCAGTACTTC.

The chain links TRBV10-3 to TRBJ2-6; D uncertain. The CDR3 is 15 amino acids. Trimming left V 0 bases short and J 2 bases short, with 5 bases between. Germline assignment: CDR1 ENHRY and CDR2 SYGVKD. The chain's CDR3 is CAISESNAGANVLTF. The CDR3 DNA reads as TGTGCCATCAGTGAGTCTAATGCTGGGGCCAACGTCCTGACTTTC.

The rearrangement links TRBV9 to TRBJ2-3, with a possible D match to TRBD2 (6 bases). The CDR3 has 16 residues. Germline values: CDR1 SGDLS, CDR2 YYNGEE. The V and J ends lost 0 bases and 2 bases respectively, with 13 bases between them. The CDR3 spells CASSVAGSGYTDTQYF. CDR3 in DNA: TGTGCCAGCAGCGTAGCTGGTAGCGGATACACAGATACGCAGTATTTT.